The present T cell receptor (beta chain) was sequenced within a study of blood T cell repertoires in COVID-19. Study-wide context: The United States, Italy and Spain were the sources of the acute and convalescent COVID-19 samples. PBMCs, B-cell-depleted T cells, or T cells were the source of the cDNA or gDNA that made up the material.

Trimming shortened V by 3 bases and J by 0 bases, and 13 bases separated the two germline ends. Germline V gene lookup returns CDR1 LGHNA and CDR2 YSLEER. The CDR3 sequence is 16 residues long. Source study methods: Reference gene primer amplification yielded estimated nucleated cell counts. Generated by immunoSEQ multiplex PCR, the TCRdb table keeps only in-frame clones and is missing some. V and J calls and clone size are those listed in that table; D and trimming were worked out from the DNA. The sample has about 190,000 clones, roughly 90% seen once. The TCR was taken from a man over 45 with acute or convalescent COVID-19. The chain links TRBV4-3 to TRBJ2-3; tentatively, D is TRBD1 (6 bases). The sample consisted of peripheral blood. CDR3 nucleotides: TGCGCCAGCAGCCATCGGACAGCCCCTAGCACAGATACGCAGTATTTT. It codes for CASSHRTAPSTDTQYF.